These 16 T cell receptor beta chains were all obtained from the same sample, sequenced in a study of CD8+ T cells in alopecia areata. Reverse transcribed after extraction, RNA yielded cDNA as the sequencing template. Only in-frame clones appear in the TCRdb table, and some are missing; sequencing was by immunoSEQ multiplex PCR. The data contain 200,000 to 250,000 clones, under 70% of them seen just once; the ten biggest clones take up 4% to 5%. Treatment here: oral pan-JAK inhibitor, 5-10 mg twice daily. The sample here was CD4+ T cells sorted from blood, taken at week 4, from a patient treated with tofacitinib. Receptor source: a human donor with alopecia areata.

The rearrangement links TRBV29-1 to TRBJ1-1; D possibly corresponds to TRBD1 (6 bases). The CDR3 contains 16 residues. CDR1 SQVTM and CDR2 ANQGSEA come from the germline V gene. V was clipped by 3 bases and J by 0 bases, with 17 bases between them. This chain's CDR3 is CSVDPEGVGMNTEAFF. In nucleotides, the CDR3 is TGCAGCGTTGACCCGGAGGGGGTGGGAATGAACACTGAAGCTTTCTTT.

The chain combines TRBV4-3 with TRBJ1-3; 10 bases agree with TRBD1. CDR3 size: 17 residues. The germline V gene encodes CDR1 LGHNA and CDR2 YSLEER. After removal of 3 bases from V and 0 bases from J, the junction contained 5 bases not matched to a gene. The CDR3 region is CASSHGGTGASGNTIYF. CDR3 nucleotide sequence: TGCGCCAGCAGCCATGGAGGGACAGGGGCCTCTGGAAACACCATATATTTT.

The genes are TRBV28 and TRBJ1-6; no reliable D call. The CDR3 is 12 residues long. Deletions cut 7 bases from V and 10 bases from J, with 11 bases between. Germline V gene data show CDR1 as MDHEN and CDR2 as SYDVKM. CDR3: CASNTIRSPLHF. The CDR3 region has the DNA TGTGCCAGCAATACTATAAGGTCACCCCTCCACTTT.

About this clone itself: This sample also contains other DNA sequences that code for the same CDR3. The V call is TRBV5-1, the J call TRBJ1-1, with D possibly TRBD1 on 5 matching bases. Germline lookup yields CDR1 SGHRS and CDR2 YFSETQ. This CDR3 has 13 residues. V gave up 0 bases and J gave up 5 bases, with 8 bases separating them. CDR3 region: CASSLDRGTEAFF. The CDR3 DNA reads as TGCGCCAGCAGCTTGGATAGGGGAACTGAAGCTTTCTTT. The full variable domain, completed using reference TRBV5-1 and TRBJ1-1, is KAGVTQTPRYLIKTRGQQVTLSCSPISGHRSVSWYQQTPGQGLQFLFEYFSETQRNKGNFPGRFSGRQFSNSRSEMNVSTLELGDSALYLCASSLDRGTEAFFGQGTRLTVV.

The CDR3 DNA is TGCAGCGTTGAAGTCTCGGCTGGGGGGAATGAGCAGTTCTTC. Translated: CSVEVSAGGNEQFF. The chain joins TRBV29-1 to TRBJ2-1; D perhaps matches TRBD2 (6 bases). The CDR3 runs to 14 residues. V was shortened by 1 base and J by 7 bases, with 14 bases between the two germline ends. CDR1 is SQVTM, CDR2 ANQGSEA, per germline.

This chain's CDR3 is CASSRQGYTDTQYF. The DNA of the CDR3 is TGCGCCAGCAGCCGACAGGGGTACACAGATACGCAGTATTTT. V gene TRBV5-1 combines with J gene TRBJ2-3; 8 bases align to TRBD1. Germline V gives CDR1 SGHRS, CDR2 YFSETQ. Germline trimming cut 4 bases from V and 2 bases from J; bases unmatched to any gene: 3. This CDR3 comprises 14 residues. Looking up the rest from reference TRBV5-1 and TRBJ2-3 gives the full variable domain: KAGVTQTPRYLIKTRGQQVTLSCSPISGHRSVSWYQQTPGQGLQFLFEYFSETQRNKGNFPGRFSGRQFSNSRSEMNVSTLELGDSALYLCASSRQGYTDTQYFGPGTRLTVL.

V usage is TRBV29-1 and J usage is TRBJ1-1, with 11 bases matching TRBD1. Looked up from germline, CDR1 is SQVTM and CDR2 is ANQGSEA. V gave up 1 base and J gave up 5 bases; unmatched junction bases: 6. The CDR3 runs to 15 residues. The CDR3 DNA follows: TGCAGCGTTGAAGGGACAGGGGGCGCGGGGACTGAAGCTTTCTTT. Translating it yields CSVEGTGGAGTEAFF.

V gene TRBV6-6 combines with J gene TRBJ1-5; D gene ambiguous. Trimming removed 5 bases from V and 1 base from J, with 3 bases in between. The CDR3 has 12 amino acids. The germline gives CDR1 MNHNY, CDR2 SVGAGI (reference sequence). The CDR3 DNA sequence: TGTGCCAGCAGTCGGAGCAATCAGCCCCAGCATTTT. Protein sequence: CASSRSNQPQHF.

This chain uses TRBV6-5 with TRBJ2-7; 7 nucleotides agree with TRBD2. The CDR3 extends over 15 amino acids. Unmatched junction bases numbered 13, after V lost 6 bases and J lost 5 bases. The germline gives CDR1 MNHEY, CDR2 SVGAGI. The CDR3: CASSRNRDYLDEQYF. The CDR3 region has the DNA TGTGCCAGCAGCCGGAACCGGGACTACCTCGACGAGCAGTACTTC.

This chain links TRBV7-9 with TRBJ1-1; D ambiguous. CDR3 length equals 13 residues. V lost 0 bases to trimming and J lost 4 bases, with 6 bases between them. CDR1 and CDR2 from the germline V gene are SEHNR and FQNEAQ (reference sequence). DNA of the CDR3: TGTGCCAGCAGCTTAGCCGGCTTCACTGAAGCTTTCTTT. Amino acids: CASSLAGFTEAFF.

The gene calls are TRBV5-6 and TRBJ1-2; 8 positions match TRBD1. The junction had 5 bases not matched to a gene; V was cut back by 2 bases and J by 2 bases. CDR3 length: 15 amino acids. In germline, CDR1 is SGHDT, CDR2 YYEEEE. Here the CDR3 reads CASSFSDRVNYGYTF. CDR3 nucleotide sequence: TGTGCCAGCAGCTTTTCGGACAGGGTAAACTATGGCTACACCTTC.

This clone came up a few times. The gene calls are TRBV6-6 and TRBJ1-2; 8 nucleotides align to TRBD1. Trimming took 6 bases from V and 0 from J; bases not matched to a gene: 6. The CDR3 consists of 15 residues. Germline V gene data show CDR1 as MNHNY and CDR2 as SVGAGI (reference sequence). CDR3 amino acids: CASRPSGGPNYGYTF. CDR3 sequence (DNA): TGTGCCAGCAGACCTTCAGGGGGCCCTAACTATGGCTACACCTTC.

In its sample, this clone was seen a few times. V and J are TRBV11-2 and TRBJ1-2; D gene unclear. V shed 5 bases and J shed 8 bases, with 15 bases lying between them. The CDR3 is 13 amino acids. Germline values: CDR1 SGHAT, CDR2 FQNNGV. CDR3 nucleotide sequence: TGTGCCAGCAGCCCCTTTGAAGCTGCCGGCTACACCTTC. Amino acids: CASSPFEAAGYTF.

The rearrangement joins TRBV30 to TRBJ2-5; the D call may be TRBD1 or TRBD2 (5 bases each). CDR1 and CDR2 from the germline V gene are GTSNPN and SVGIG (reference sequence). This CDR3 comprises 15 residues. V lost 1 base to trimming and J lost 0 bases, with 12 bases between them. The CDR3 here is CAWSAGALYQETQYF. In nucleotides, the CDR3 is TGTGCCTGGAGTGCCGGGGCCCTGTACCAAGAGACCCAGTACTTC.

The gene calls are TRBV30 and TRBJ2-3; no definite D call. The CDR3 totals 13 residues. Trimming cost V 7 bases and J 0 bases, with 11 bases left between them. Germline CDR1 GTSNPN, CDR2 SVGIG (reference sequence). DNA for the CDR3: TGTGCCTCACGGGCCTCCAGCACAGATACGCAGTATTTT. Encoded protein: CASRASSTDTQYF.

V usage is TRBV5-4 and J usage is TRBJ1-2; D is unresolved. Trimming cost V 0 bases and J 6 bases, with 9 bases left between them. Germline V CDR1 and CDR2: SGHNT, YYREEE (reference sequence). CDR3 length: 13 amino acids. The DNA of the CDR3 is TGTGCCAGCAGCTTGGGGGGAGTTGATGGCTACACCTTC. The encoded protein is CASSLGGVDGYTF.